This entry concerns a single T cell receptor (beta chain). The antigen remains unidentified. This sample stems from a study of monozygotic twins with inflammatory bowel disease. Overall study findings and caveats: Researchers report that IBD patients shared fewer clonotypes with others than healthy twins, especially amid disease activity.

Template switching introduced UMIs that contain a 6-nucleotide sample barcode. Reprocessing the 5' RACE reads, TCRdb reports a single entry for every CDR3 protein and omits DNA. The sample has 200,000 to 250,000 distinct CDR3 sequences; the top ten hold about 8%. The draw for each donor consisted of a single 2.5 ml blood sample. From germline, CDR1 is MNHNS and CDR2 SASEGT. The length of the CDR3 is 15 residues. This TCR was sampled from a human donor with ulcerative colitis or Crohn's disease, or a healthy co-twin of an affected twin (not recorded which). The J gene is TRBJ2-7, the V gene TRBV6-1; the D gene TCRdb calls, TRBD1, cannot be checked with no DNA. Material for sequencing was blood. This CDR3 is CASSPGQVSSYEQYF.